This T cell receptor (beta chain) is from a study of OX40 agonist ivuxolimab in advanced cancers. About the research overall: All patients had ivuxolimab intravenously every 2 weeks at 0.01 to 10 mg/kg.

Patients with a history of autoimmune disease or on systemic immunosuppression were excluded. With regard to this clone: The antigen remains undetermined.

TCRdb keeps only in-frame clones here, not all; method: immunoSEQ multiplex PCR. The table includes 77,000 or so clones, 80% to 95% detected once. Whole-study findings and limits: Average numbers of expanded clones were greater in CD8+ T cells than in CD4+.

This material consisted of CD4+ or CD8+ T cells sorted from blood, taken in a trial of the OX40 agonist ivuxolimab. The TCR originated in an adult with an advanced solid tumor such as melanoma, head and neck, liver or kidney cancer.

CDR3 region: CASSRPPEHRTGELFF. The CDR3 DNA is TGTGCCAGCAGTCGCCCTCCGGAACATAGAACCGGGGAGCTGTTTTTT. The chain has TRBV14 and TRBJ2-2; unclear D gene. CDR1 SGHDN and CDR2 FVKESK come from the germline V gene. The CDR3 runs to 16 residues. The V end was cut by 6 bases, the J end by 5 bases, with 19 bases between.